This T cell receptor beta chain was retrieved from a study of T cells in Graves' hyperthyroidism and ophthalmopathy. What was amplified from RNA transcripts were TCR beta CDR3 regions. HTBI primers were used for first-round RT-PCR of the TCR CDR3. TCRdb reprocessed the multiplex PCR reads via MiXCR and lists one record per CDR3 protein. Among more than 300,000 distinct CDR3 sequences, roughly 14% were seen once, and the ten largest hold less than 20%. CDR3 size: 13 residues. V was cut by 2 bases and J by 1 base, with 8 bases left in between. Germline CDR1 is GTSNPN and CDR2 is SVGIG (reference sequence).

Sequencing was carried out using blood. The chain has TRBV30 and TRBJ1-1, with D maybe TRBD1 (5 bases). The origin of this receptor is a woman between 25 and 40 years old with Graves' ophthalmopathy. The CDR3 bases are TGTGCCTGGAGTTTGGGACCGAACACTGAAGCTTTCTTT. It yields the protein CAWSLGPNTEAFF.